This entry is about one TCR beta chain. The data belong to a study of blood T cell repertoires in COVID-19. Study context: Nucleic acid was either cDNA or gDNA, and it came from T cells, B-cell-depleted T cells, or PBMCs.

Assay: immunoSEQ multiplex PCR; the TCRdb copy retains only in-frame clones and omits some. The sample shows approximately 100,000 clones, 84% of them seen only once. V was trimmed by 6 bases and J by 1 base, leaving 13 bases between them. This CDR3 spans 14 amino acids. Germline V gives CDR1 SGHKS, CDR2 YYEKEE (reference sequence). V gene TRBV5-5 combines with J gene TRBJ1-2, with D maybe TRBD1 (6 bases). The TCR sequence derives from a human donor in a cohort sampled during active COVID-19. The specimen sequenced was peripheral blood. The CDR3 DNA reads as TGTGCCAGCAACCAGGGGACAATTAACTATGGCTACACCTTC. Protein product: CASNQGTINYGYTF.